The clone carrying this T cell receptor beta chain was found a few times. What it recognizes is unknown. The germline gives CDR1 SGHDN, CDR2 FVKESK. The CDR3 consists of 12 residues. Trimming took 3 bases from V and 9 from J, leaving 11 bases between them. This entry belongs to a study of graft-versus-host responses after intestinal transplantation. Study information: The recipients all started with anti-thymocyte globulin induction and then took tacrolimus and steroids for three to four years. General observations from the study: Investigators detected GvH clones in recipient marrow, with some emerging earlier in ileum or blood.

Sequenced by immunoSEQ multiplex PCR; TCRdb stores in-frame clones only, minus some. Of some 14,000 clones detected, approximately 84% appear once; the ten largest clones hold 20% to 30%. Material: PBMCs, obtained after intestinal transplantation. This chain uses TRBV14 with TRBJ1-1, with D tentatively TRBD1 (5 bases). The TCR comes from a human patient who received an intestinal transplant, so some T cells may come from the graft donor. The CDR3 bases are TGTGCCAGCAGCCACGGGGGTTGGAAAGCTTTCTTT. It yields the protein CASSHGGWKAFF.